This is a list of T cell receptor beta chains from one sample in a study of shared clonotypes between healthy human individuals. Clones were read by immunoSEQ multiplex PCR, and TCRdb kept only the in-frame ones, dropping some. The sample yields 2 million to 2.5 million clones, roughly 93% seen once. The specimen sequenced was naive CD4+ T cells from PBMCs. All receptors come from a young man in good health. Some clones in this sample may be carry-over from other donors' samples. CDR3s include the opening cysteine and the closing phenylalanine or tryptophan. Fields, in order: V gene, J gene, D gene, clone size, CDR3 protein, CDR3 DNA. A D gene is named only where the DNA matches it firmly. Clone size is not always given. Where it is, it says once, few, many or a class for expanded clones.

TRBV30	TRBJ1-6	TRBD1	once	CAWSVDRGNSPLHF	TGTGCCTGGAGTGTCGACAGGGGGAATTCACCCCTCCACTTT
TRBV25-1	TRBJ1-1	.	.	CASSSAGNTEAFF	TGTGCCAGCAGTTCGGCGGGGAACACTGAAGCTTTCTTT
TRBV28	TRBJ2-7	.	.	CASSLNQGIYEQYF	TGTGCCAGCAGTCTAAACCAGGGAATCTACGAGCAGTACTTC
TRBV25-1	TRBJ1-1	.	few	CASSDRAGVNTEAFF	TGTGCCAGCAGTGACAGGGCGGGCGTGAACACTGAAGCTTTCTTT
TRBV28	TRBJ2-1	.	.	CASSFISDGRGGNEQFF	TGTGCCAGCAGTTTTATATCAGACGGGCGAGGGGGCAATGAGCAGTTCTTC
TRBV10-1	TRBJ2-3	TRBD1	.	CASSTDRGADTQYF	TGCGCCAGCAGTACCGACAGGGGGGCAGATACGCAGTATTTT
TRBV27	TRBJ1-2	.	.	CASSFIGAGQRGYTF	TGTGCCAGCAGTTTCATCGGGGCGGGGCAGCGGGGCTACACCTTC
TRBV6-1	TRBJ1-2	TRBD1	.	CASSRGTGGRGYTF	TGTGCCAGCAGTAGGGGGACAGGCGGGCGAGGCTACACCTTC
TRBV9	TRBJ1-1	.	once	CASSVVGQNTEAFF	TGTGCCAGCAGCGTAGTGGGACAGAACACTGAAGCTTTCTTT
TRBV5-1	TRBJ2-1	TRBD2	.	CASRLQTSGSYNEQFF	TGCGCCAGCAGACTCCAAACTAGCGGGTCCTACAATGAGCAGTTCTTC
TRBV19	TRBJ2-1	TRBD1	.	CASSIDGQGSNEQFF	TGTGCCAGTAGTATAGACGGACAGGGGAGCAATGAGCAGTTCTTC
TRBV5-1	TRBJ2-7	TRBD1	.	CASSLAPGQGSYEQYF	TGCGCCAGCAGCTTGGCCCCCGGACAGGGATCCTACGAGCAGTACTTC
TRBV27	TRBJ2-5	.	.	CASSLIGQETQYF	TGTGCCAGCAGTTTAATTGGGCAAGAGACCCAGTACTTC
TRBV28	TRBJ1-2	.	.	CASSLGPLYGYTF	TGTGCCAGCAGTTTGGGGCCTCTCTATGGCTACACCTTC
TRBV5-1	TRBJ2-3	TRBD2	.	CASSLTSGTRNTQYF	TGCGCCAGCAGCTTGACTAGCGGGACTAGAAATACGCAGTATTTT
TRBV7-6	TRBJ2-2	TRBD1	.	CASSLAYRDRGPNTGELFF	TGTGCCAGCAGCTTAGCTTACCGGGACAGGGGGCCGAACACCGGGGAGCTGTTTTTT
TRBV28	TRBJ1-2	.	.	CASLGDRYGYTF	TGTGCCAGCCTGGGGGATCGGTATGGCTACACCTTC
TRBV18	TRBJ1-1	.	.	CASSPGQLNTEAFF	TGTGCCAGCTCACCTGGACAGCTGAACACTGAAGCTTTCTTT
TRBV6-6	TRBJ1-2	.	.	CASAPIPYGYTF	TGTGCCAGCGCCCCTATACCCTATGGCTACACCTTC
TRBV23-1	TRBJ2-7	.	.	CASSHPSKNAYEQYF	TGCGCCAGCAGTCACCCCTCAAAAAACGCCTACGAGCAGTACTTC
TRBV7-2	TRBJ2-5	.	.	CASSLASFSMLRETQYF	TGTGCCAGCAGCTTAGCCTCATTTTCTATGTTACGAGAGACCCAGTACTTC
TRBV19	TRBJ2-7	TRBD2	.	CASSETSAKQYF	TGTGCCAGTAGCGAGACTAGCGCGAAGCAGTACTTC
TRBV5-1	TRBJ2-1	.	.	CASSFRSRPNEQFF	TGCGCCAGCAGCTTCCGGAGCCGACCCAATGAGCAGTTCTTC
TRBV25-1	TRBJ2-3	.	.	CASRGRTGGKGTDTQYF	TGTGCCAGCAGAGGTCGTACAGGCGGGAAGGGCACAGATACGCAGTATTTT
TRBV12-5	TRBJ2-3	.	.	CASGSNSDTQYF	TGTGCTAGTGGTAGCAATTCGGATACGCAGTATTTT
TRBV27	TRBJ2-1	.	.	CASTTGTAISEQFF	TGTGCCAGTACCACCGGGACCGCGATTAGCGAGCAGTTCTTC
TRBV19	TRBJ1-5	.	.	CASATWHLEAQHF	TGTGCCAGCGCAACCTGGCACCTCGAGGCCCAGCATTTT
TRBV4-2	TRBJ2-7	TRBD2	.	CASSPWTSGRDYEQYF	TGTGCCAGCAGCCCGTGGACTAGCGGGAGGGACTACGAGCAGTACTTC
TRBV11-2	TRBJ2-5	.	.	CASSLGGAVQETQYF	TGTGCCAGCAGCCTCGGCGGGGCAGTCCAAGAGACCCAGTACTTC
TRBV25-1	TRBJ2-3	TRBD1	.	CASSELTGRTHTQYF	TGTGCCAGCAGTGAATTGACAGGGAGAACTCATACGCAGTATTTT
TRBV6-1	TRBJ1-3	.	.	CASSEAGTLLGGNTIYF	TGTGCCAGCAGTGAAGCCGGGACACTACTGGGAGGAAACACCATATATTTT
TRBV7-8	TRBJ1-4	TRBD1	.	CASSSPGTGGRNEKLFF	TGTGCCAGCAGCTCCCCGGGGACAGGGGGCCGGAATGAAAAACTGTTTTTT
TRBV28	TRBJ2-5	TRBD2	.	CASSLAGGGRRQETQYF	TGTGCCAGCAGTTTAGCCGGCGGGGGGAGACGTCAAGAGACCCAGTACTTC
TRBV2	TRBJ1-2	TRBD1	.	CASSDRGRDYGYTF	TGTGCCAGCAGTGACAGGGGGAGGGACTATGGCTACACCTTC
TRBV19	TRBJ1-5	.	.	CASSRGDQPQHF	TGTGCCAGTAGCAGGGGAGATCAGCCCCAGCATTTT
TRBV28	TRBJ1-2	TRBD1	.	CATTGGLRGYTF	TGTGCCACGACAGGGGGCTTGAGGGGCTACACCTTC
TRBV28	TRBJ2-7	.	.	CASSLIYEQYF	TGTGCCAGCAGTTTAATTTACGAGCAGTACTTC
TRBV2	TRBJ1-5	.	.	CASRGRGGGNQPQHF	TGTGCCAGCAGAGGCCGAGGGGGAGGCAATCAGCCCCAGCATTTT
TRBV28	TRBJ2-7	.	.	CASSLFSGRVYEQYF	TGTGCCAGCAGTTTATTCTCAGGGCGAGTATACGAGCAGTACTTC
TRBV30	TRBJ2-3	TRBD2	.	CAWSGGRVDADTQYF	TGTGCCTGGAGTGGCGGGAGGGTTGACGCAGATACGCAGTATTTT
TRBV5-4	TRBJ2-7	.	.	CASSLDSRSYEQYF	TGTGCCAGCAGCTTGGATTCGCGCTCCTACGAGCAGTACTTC
TRBV5-1	TRBJ2-5	TRBD2	once	CASSGGTSGWGQETQYF	TGCGCCAGCAGCGGGGGGACTAGCGGGTGGGGCCAAGAGACCCAGTACTTC
TRBV5-1	TRBJ1-1	.	.	CASSPGGGMGEAFF	TGCGCCAGCAGCCCAGGTGGCGGGATGGGTGAAGCTTTCTTT
TRBV11-2	TRBJ2-1	.	once	CASSLYREDNEQFF	TGTGCCAGCAGCCTATACAGGGAAGACAATGAGCAGTTCTTC
TRBV5-5	TRBJ2-1	.	.	CASSGNPGTHNEQFF	TGTGCCAGCAGCGGCAACCCCGGGACCCACAATGAGCAGTTCTTC
TRBV27	TRBJ2-1	.	.	CASHGGEVYNEQFF	TGTGCCAGCCACGGCGGGGAGGTGTACAATGAGCAGTTCTTC